Listed below are T cell receptor beta chains from one sample, sequenced in a study of response to subunit inactivated influenza vaccine. TCRdb used MiXCR to reprocess the RT-PCR reads, holding one entry per CDR3 protein. The data show a few hundred thousand distinct CDR3 sequences, with 11% to 15% seen just once and around 10% held by the top ten. Specimen: PBMCs from blood, collected 11 to 12 days after vaccination. These receptors were collected from a man aged 50 to 59 who received an inactivated influenza vaccine. Both conserved end residues are part of each CDR3. The D gene is left open where the match is weak. Some rows have no size entry. The others give once, few or many, or a class for an expanded clone.

d_gene	v_gene	j_gene	abundance	len	CDR3nt	CDR3aa
-	TRBV12-3/TRBV12-4	TRBJ1-1	-	15	TGTGCCAGCAGGTGGGGGACGGGGATGAACACTGAAGCTTTCTTT	CASRWGTGMNTEAFF
-	TRBV9	TRBJ2-5	few	15	TGTGCCAGCAGCCCAGGGATCCGGGGCCAAGAGACCCAGTACTTC	CASSPGIRGQETQYF
TRBD1	TRBV27	TRBJ1-6	-	16	TGTGCCAGCAGCTTGGACAGGGCGTACTATAATTCACCCCTCCACTTT	CASSLDRAYYNSPLHF
-	TRBV6-1	TRBJ2-2	few	14	TGTGCCAGCAGTAAAGGGAAGTACACCGGGGAGCTGTTTTTT	CASSKGKYTGELFF
TRBD1	TRBV5-1	TRBJ2-7	few	13	TGCGCCAGCAGCTTGGCGGGACAGCTGGAGCAGTACTTC	CASSLAGQLEQYF
-	TRBV4-3	TRBJ1-4	-	16	TGCGCCAGCAGCCAAGATGGGTCCGTGCGTAATGAAAAACTGTTTTTT	CASSQDGSVRNEKLFF
-	TRBV6-5	TRBJ2-3	-	17	TGTGCCAGCAGTTACCAGGGACATCCGACGAGCACAGATACGCAGTATTTT	CASSYQGHPTSTDTQYF
TRBD2	TRBV20-1	TRBJ2-5	few	16	TGCAGTGCTAGAGGGGAGCTAGCGGGAGCCGCGGAGACCCAGTACTTC	CSARGELAGAAETQYF
TRBD1	TRBV14	TRBJ2-1	-	20	TGTGCCAGCAGCCAAGTCGGGACAGGGGGCTTTCGGAAATTTGGAAATGAGCAGTTCTTC	CASSQVGTGGFRKFGNEQFF
-	TRBV4-3	TRBJ1-1	few	16	TGCGCCAGCAGCCGACAAGCTTCCCAGGCAAACACTGAAGCTTTCTTT	CASSRQASQANTEAFF
-	TRBV20-1	TRBJ2-2	few	13	TGCAGTGCCTACCGGGGGATCACCGGGGAGCTGTTTTTT	CSAYRGITGELFF
-	TRBV5-1	TRBJ2-1	-	15	TGCGCCAGCAGCAGCACGGGACGGGACGACAATGAGCAGTTCTTC	CASSSTGRDDNEQFF
-	TRBV28	TRBJ2-7	few	13	TGTGCCAGCACTTTGACAGGAAACTACGAGCAGTACTTC	CASTLTGNYEQYF
-	TRBV20-1	TRBJ2-7	few	15	TGCAGTGCTAGAGCTCGGGCCCGAGGAGGGTACGAGCAGTACTTC	CSARARARGGYEQYF
-	TRBV6-5	TRBJ1-3	few	15	TGTGCCAGCAGTTACTCGAACGCGGCTGGAAACACCATATATTTT	CASSYSNAAGNTIYF
-	TRBV6-2/TRBV6-3	TRBJ2-2	few	14	TGTGCCAGCAGTTACTCGAGGCTGGACGGGGAGCTGTTTTTT	CASSYSRLDGELFF
-	TRBV28	TRBJ1-2	-	17	TGTGCCAGCAGTTTCAGCTGGGGGCGGCTTTCAAACTATGGCTACACCTTC	CASSFSWGRLSNYGYTF
-	TRBV20-1	TRBJ1-1	-	17	TGCAGTGCTAGAGATGGGGCAAGAACCCTGAGGCGGACTGAAGCTTTCTTT	CSARDGARTLRRTEAFF
TRBD1	TRBV20-1	TRBJ1-5	-	14	TGCAGTGCTACCCCGGGACAGGTGAAACAGCCCCAGCATTTT	CSATPGQVKQPQHF
TRBD1	TRBV6-2/TRBV6-3	TRBJ2-7	-	14	TGTGCCAGCAGTTACTATGGACAGGGGTACGAGCAGTACTTC	CASSYYGQGYEQYF
-	TRBV6-2/TRBV6-3	TRBJ2-5	-	15	TGTGCCAGCAGTTACTCGTCAGGGGCAATGGAGACCCAGTACTTC	CASSYSSGAMETQYF
TRBD1	TRBV7-9	TRBJ2-5	-	14	TGTGCCAGCAGCTCCAGGGGGAAGGAAGAGACCCAGTACTTC	CASSSRGKEETQYF
TRBD2	TRBV2	TRBJ2-3	few	17	TGTGCCAGCAGTGAAGCGTATGGGACTAGAGATACAGATACGCAGTATTTT	CASSEAYGTRDTDTQYF
-	TRBV3-1	TRBJ1-5	-	12	TGTGCCAGCAGTTCGGTGGATCAGCCCCAGCATTTT	CASSSVDQPQHF
-	TRBV11-2	TRBJ2-4	-	13	TGTGCCAGCAGCGGGGGGCCCAAAAACATTCAGTACTTC	CASSGGPKNIQYF
-	TRBV15	TRBJ2-3	few	15	TGTGCCACCAGCAGAGGCCCGGGACAAGCAGATACGCAGTATTTT	CATSRGPGQADTQYF
-	TRBV12-3/TRBV12-4	TRBJ2-5	few	13	TGTGCCAACAGTTTAGGCGGTTCAGAGACCCAGTACTTC	CANSLGGSETQYF
TRBD1	TRBV30	TRBJ1-1	-	13	TGTGCCTGGAGGGACAGGGGCAGAACTGAAGCTTTCTTT	CAWRDRGRTEAFF
TRBD1	TRBV28	TRBJ1-1	-	20	TGTGCCAGCACCCTGATTGGGACAGGGAACTTCTACACAATGAACAGTGAAGCTTTCTTT	CASTLIGTGNFYTMNSEAFF
-	TRBV5-1	TRBJ2-7	few	15	TGCGCCAGCAGCGAAGGGGGCGGGGTGGCCTACGAGCAGTACTTC	CASSEGGGVAYEQYF
-	TRBV18	TRBJ2-7	-	13	TGTGCCAGCTCACCAAGGGCGGAGTGGTGGCAGTACTTC	CASSPRAEWWQYF
TRBD1	TRBV10-3	TRBJ2-6	-	17	TGTGCCATCAGGCCCGACAGGGGCAGACCTGGGGCCAACGTCCTGACTTTC	CAIRPDRGRPGANVLTF
-	TRBV6-2/TRBV6-3	TRBJ1-3	-	16	TGTGCCAGCACTAGCGTGGGACCGATCTCTGGAAACACCATATATTTT	CASTSVGPISGNTIYF
TRBD1	TRBV12-3/TRBV12-4	TRBJ1-6	-	15	TGTGCCAGCAGTTTTTCAAACAGGGGTGTTTCACCCCTCCACTTT	CASSFSNRGVSPLHF
-	TRBV10-3	TRBJ2-1	few	17	TGTGCCATCAGTGAGTCGGTAGCGGTTAAAGCATACAATGAGCAGTTCTTC	CAISESVAVKAYNEQFF
TRBD2	TRBV7-6	TRBJ2-5	-	16	TGTGCCAGCAGCTTACAGCAGCGGGGGTACCAAGAGACCCAGTACTTC	CASSLQQRGYQETQYF